This TCR beta chain appears in the sequencing data of a study of vaccination effects on CD4 cells after COVID-19. At the level of the study: Two-dose vaccination with either BNT162b2 or mRNA-1273 was given to the participants.

CDR1 is SGHRS and CDR2 is YFSETQ in the germline V gene. Trimming cost V 0 bases and J 6 bases, with 10 bases left between them. The CDR3 has 13 amino acids. On this clone itself: Its cognate antigen is unknown.

With the ViraFEST assay, the study expanded antigen-specific CD4+ T cells using viral peptide pools, then sequenced them. The authors isolated CD4+ T cells after around 11 days of culture. The person's infection with SARS-CoV-2, confirmed by PCR, took place between March and December 2020. Supplemented with roughly 10 IU/ml IL-2 and 10 ug/ml peptides, roughly 2 million PBMC per well were kept in culture. Study-wide findings and caveats: Few convalescent patients were studied, and early post-infection samples were lacking. Spike-reactive clones present post-vaccine in convalescents were predominantly new vaccine-induced clones.

TCRdb's table, derived via immunoSEQ multiplex PCR, lists solely in-frame clones and lacks some. The table has 20,000 or so clones, around 70% seen once. Material: CD4+ T cells from PBMCs cultured with SARS-CoV-2 spike peptides, obtained before COVID-19 vaccination. This chain uses TRBV5-1 with TRBJ2-7, with a weak D call TRBD1 (5 bases). The sequence came from a human donor who had a prior SARS-CoV-2 infection. CDR3 sequence (DNA): TGCGCCAGCAGCTTGGACAGGTTCGGCGAGCAGTACTTC. It encodes CASSLDRFGEQYF.